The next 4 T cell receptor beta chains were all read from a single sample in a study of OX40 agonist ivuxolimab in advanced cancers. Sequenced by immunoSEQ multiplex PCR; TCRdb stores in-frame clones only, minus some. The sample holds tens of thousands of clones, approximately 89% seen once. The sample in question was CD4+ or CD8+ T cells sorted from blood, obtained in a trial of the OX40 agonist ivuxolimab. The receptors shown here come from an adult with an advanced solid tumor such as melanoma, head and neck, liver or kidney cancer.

The CDR3 bases are TGTGCCAGCAGCCCCCAGACAGGGAGCTATGGCTACACCTTC. Translated, it gives CASSPQTGSYGYTF. The chain joins TRBV7-2 to TRBJ1-2, with TRBD1 identical over 7 bases. J gave up 4 bases and V 5 bases, and 7 bases lay outside the gene matches. Germline V gene lookup returns CDR1 SGHTA and CDR2 FQGNSA. There are 14 residues in the CDR3.

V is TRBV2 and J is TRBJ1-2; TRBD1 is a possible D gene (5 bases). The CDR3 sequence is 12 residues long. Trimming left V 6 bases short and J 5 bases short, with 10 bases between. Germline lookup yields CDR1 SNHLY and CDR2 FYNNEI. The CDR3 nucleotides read TGTGCCAGCAGGACAGAAATTTATGGCTACACCTTC. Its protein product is CASRTEIYGYTF.

The CDR3 DNA reads TGTGCCAGCAGCTTTTCTAGGGCGGTACCATATGGCTACACCTTC. Its protein is CASSFSRAVPYGYTF. The rearrangement links TRBV5-8 to TRBJ1-2; the D is unclear. V lost 2 bases, J lost 5 bases, and 16 bases lay in between. CDR1 is SGHTS and CDR2 is YDEGEE in the germline V gene. The CDR3 spans 15 residues.

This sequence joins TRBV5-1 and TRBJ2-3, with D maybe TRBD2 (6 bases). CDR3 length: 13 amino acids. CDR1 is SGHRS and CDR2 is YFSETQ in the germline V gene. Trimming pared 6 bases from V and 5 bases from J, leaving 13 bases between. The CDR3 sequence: CASKWGGEDTQYF. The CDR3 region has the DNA TGCGCCAGCAAATGGGGCGGGGAAGATACGCAGTATTTT. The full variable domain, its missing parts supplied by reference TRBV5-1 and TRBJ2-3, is KAGVTQTPRYLIKTRGQQVTLSCSPISGHRSVSWYQQTPGQGLQFLFEYFSETQRNKGNFPGRFSGRQFSNSRSEMNVSTLELGDSALYLCASKWGGEDTQYFGPGTRLTVL.